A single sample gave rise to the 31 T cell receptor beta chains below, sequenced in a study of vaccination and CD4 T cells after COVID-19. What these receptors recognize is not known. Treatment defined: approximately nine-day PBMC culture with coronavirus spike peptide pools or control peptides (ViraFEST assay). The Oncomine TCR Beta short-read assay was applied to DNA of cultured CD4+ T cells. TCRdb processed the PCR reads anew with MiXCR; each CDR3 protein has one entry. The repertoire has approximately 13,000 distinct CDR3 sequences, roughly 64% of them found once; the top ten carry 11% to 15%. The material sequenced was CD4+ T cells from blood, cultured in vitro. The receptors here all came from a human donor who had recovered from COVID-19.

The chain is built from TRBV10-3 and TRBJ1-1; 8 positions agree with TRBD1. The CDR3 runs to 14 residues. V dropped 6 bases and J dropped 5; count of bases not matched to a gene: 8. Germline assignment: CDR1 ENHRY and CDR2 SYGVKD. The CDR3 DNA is TGTGCCATCAGACCAGGGGGCGCGGGGACTGAAGCTTTCTTT. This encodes CAIRPGGAGTEAFF.

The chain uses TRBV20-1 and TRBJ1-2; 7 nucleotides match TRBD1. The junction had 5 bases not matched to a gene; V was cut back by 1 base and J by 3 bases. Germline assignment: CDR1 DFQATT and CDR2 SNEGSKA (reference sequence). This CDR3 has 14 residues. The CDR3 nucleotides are TGCAGTGCTAGAGGGAGGACAGGATACTATGGCTACACCTTC. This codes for CSARGRTGYYGYTF.

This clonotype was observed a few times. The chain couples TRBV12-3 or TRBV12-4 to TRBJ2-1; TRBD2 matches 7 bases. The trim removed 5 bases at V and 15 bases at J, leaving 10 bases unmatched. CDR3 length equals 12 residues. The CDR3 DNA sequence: TGTGCCAGCAGTCACCCCGCGGGGGTAAGGTTCTTC. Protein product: CASSHPAGVRFF.

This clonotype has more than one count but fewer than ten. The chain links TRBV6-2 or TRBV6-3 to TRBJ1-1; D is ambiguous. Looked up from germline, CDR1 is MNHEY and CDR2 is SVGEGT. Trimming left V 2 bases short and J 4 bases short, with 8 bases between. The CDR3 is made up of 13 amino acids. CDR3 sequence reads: CASSYGLVTEAFF. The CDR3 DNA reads TGTGCCAGCAGTTACGGGTTGGTCACTGAAGCTTTCTTT.

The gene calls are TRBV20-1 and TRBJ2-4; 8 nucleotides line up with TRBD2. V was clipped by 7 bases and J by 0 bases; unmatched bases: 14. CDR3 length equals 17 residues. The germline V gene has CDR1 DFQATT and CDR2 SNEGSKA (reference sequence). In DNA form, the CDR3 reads TGCAGTGTCGAGGGGAGCGGGGGAGATCTAGCCAAAAACATTCAGTACTTC. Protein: CSVEGSGGDLAKNIQYF.

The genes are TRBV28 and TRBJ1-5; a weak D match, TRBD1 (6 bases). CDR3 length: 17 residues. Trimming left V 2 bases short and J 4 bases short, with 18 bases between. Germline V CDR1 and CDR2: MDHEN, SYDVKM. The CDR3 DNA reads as TGTGCCAGCAGTTTAAGGGGGGTAGGACTGTTAAATCAGCCCCAGCATTTT. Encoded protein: CASSLRGVGLLNQPQHF. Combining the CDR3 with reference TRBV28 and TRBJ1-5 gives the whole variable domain DVKVTQSSRYLVKRTGEKVFLECVQDMDHENMFWYRQDPGLGLRLIYFSYDVKMKEKGDIPEGYSVSREKKERFSLILESASTNQTSMYLCASSLRGVGLLNQPQHFGDGTRLSIL.

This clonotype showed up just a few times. The CDR3 DNA reads as TGTGCCAGCAGTTTGCCAGGGAAAGAGACCCAGTACTTC. Amino acids: CASSLPGKETQYF. This chain links TRBV6-5 with TRBJ2-5; D is possibly TRBD1 (5 bases). The CDR3 extends over 13 amino acids. Germline V CDR1 and CDR2: MNHEY, SVGAGI. V was clipped by 4 bases and J by 3 bases, with 9 bases between them.

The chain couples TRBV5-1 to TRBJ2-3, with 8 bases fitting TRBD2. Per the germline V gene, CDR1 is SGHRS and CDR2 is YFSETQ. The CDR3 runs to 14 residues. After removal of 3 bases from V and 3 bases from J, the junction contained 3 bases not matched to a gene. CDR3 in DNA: TGCGCCAGCAGCTCAGGGACTAGAACAGATACGCAGTATTTT. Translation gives CASSSGTRTDTQYF.

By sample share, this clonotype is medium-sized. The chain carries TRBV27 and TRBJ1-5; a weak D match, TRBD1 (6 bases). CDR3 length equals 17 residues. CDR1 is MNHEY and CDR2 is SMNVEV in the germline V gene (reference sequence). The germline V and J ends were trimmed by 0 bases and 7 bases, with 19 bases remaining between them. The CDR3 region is CASSLSAGGPSKQPQHF. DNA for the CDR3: TGTGCCAGCAGTTTATCGGCGGGGGGGCCGTCGAAGCAGCCCCAGCATTTT.

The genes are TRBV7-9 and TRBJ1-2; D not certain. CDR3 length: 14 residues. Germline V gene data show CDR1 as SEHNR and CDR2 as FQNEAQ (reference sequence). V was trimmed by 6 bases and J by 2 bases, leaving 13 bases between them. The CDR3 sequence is CASSPRTGNYGYTF. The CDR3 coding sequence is TGTGCCAGCAGTCCTAGGACGGGCAACTATGGCTACACCTTC.

The CDR3, as DNA: TGTGCCAGCCGGAGGGGGGGCTATCAGCCCCAGCATTTT. Amino acid sequence: CASRRGGYQPQHF. V gene TRBV2 combines with J gene TRBJ1-5; possibly TRBD1 for D (6 bases). This CDR3 has 13 amino acids. Germline loops: CDR1 SNHLY, CDR2 FYNNEI. V gave up 8 bases and J gave up 5 bases, with 13 bases separating them.

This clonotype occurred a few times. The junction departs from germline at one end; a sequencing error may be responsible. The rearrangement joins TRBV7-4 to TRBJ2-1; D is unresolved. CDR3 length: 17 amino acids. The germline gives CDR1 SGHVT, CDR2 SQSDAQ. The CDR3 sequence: CASSLALRLGIWNEQFF. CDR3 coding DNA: TGTGCCAGCAGTTTAGCTTTGCGCCTTGGGATTTGGAATGAGCAGTTCTTC.

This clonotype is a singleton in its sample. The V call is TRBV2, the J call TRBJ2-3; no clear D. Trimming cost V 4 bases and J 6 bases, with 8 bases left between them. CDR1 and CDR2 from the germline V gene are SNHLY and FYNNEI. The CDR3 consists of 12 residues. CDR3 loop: CASSGLGDTQYF. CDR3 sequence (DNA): TGTGCCAGCAGTGGCTTGGGGGATACGCAGTATTTT.

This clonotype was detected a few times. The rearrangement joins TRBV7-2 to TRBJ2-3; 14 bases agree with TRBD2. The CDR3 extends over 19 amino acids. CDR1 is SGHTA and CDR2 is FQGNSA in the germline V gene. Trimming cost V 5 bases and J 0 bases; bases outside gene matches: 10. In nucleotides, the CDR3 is TGTGCCAGCAGCGTGACTAGCGGGGGGGCCACGTCTAGCACAGATACGCAGTATTTT. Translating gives CASSVTSGGATSSTDTQYF. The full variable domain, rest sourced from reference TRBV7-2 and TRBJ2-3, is GAGVSQSPSNKVTEKGKDVELRCDPISGHTALYWYRQSLGQGLEFLIYFQGNSAPDKSGLPSDRFSAERTGGSVSTLTIQRTQQEDSAVYLCASSVTSGGATSSTDTQYFGPGTRLTVL.

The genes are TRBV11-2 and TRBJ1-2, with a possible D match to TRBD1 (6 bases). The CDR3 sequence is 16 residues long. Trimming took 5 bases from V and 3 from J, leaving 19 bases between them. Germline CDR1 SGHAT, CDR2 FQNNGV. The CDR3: CASSPLSGQFYYGYTF. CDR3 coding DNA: TGTGCCAGCAGCCCACTATCGGGACAATTTTACTATGGCTACACCTTC.

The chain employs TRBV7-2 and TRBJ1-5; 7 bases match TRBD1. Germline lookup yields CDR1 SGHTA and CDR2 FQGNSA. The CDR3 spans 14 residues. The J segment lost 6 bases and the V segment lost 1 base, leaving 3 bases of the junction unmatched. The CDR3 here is CASSLDTGVQPQHF. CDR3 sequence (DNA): TGTGCCAGCAGCTTAGATACAGGGGTTCAGCCCCAGCATTTT.

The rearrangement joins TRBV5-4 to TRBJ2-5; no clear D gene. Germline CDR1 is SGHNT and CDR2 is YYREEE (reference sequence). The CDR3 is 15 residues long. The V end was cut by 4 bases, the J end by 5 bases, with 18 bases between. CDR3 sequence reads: CASSGVGSTVETQYF. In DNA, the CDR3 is TGTGCCAGCAGCGGGGTAGGTTCGACGGTTGAGACCCAGTACTTC. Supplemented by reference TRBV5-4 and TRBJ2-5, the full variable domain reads ETGVTQSPTHLIKTRGQQVTLRCSSQSGHNTVSWYQQALGQGPQFIFQYYREEENGRGNFPPRFSGLQFPNYSSELNVNALELDDSALYLCASSGVGSTVETQYFGPGTRLLVL.

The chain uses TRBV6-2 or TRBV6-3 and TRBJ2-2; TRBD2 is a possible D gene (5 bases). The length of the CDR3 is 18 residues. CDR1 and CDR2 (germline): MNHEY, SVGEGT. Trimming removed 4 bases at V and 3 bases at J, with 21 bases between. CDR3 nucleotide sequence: TGTGCCAGCAGTTCCGCTCTTAGACTGAGGGCGGACACCGGGGAGCTGTTTTTT. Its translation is CASSSALRLRADTGELFF.

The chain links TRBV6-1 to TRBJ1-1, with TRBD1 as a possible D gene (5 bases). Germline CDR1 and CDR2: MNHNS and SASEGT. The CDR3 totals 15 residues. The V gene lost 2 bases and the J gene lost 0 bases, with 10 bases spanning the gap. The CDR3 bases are TGTGCCAGCAGTGAATCCGGGACTCTGAACACTGAAGCTTTCTTT. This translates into CASSESGTLNTEAFF.

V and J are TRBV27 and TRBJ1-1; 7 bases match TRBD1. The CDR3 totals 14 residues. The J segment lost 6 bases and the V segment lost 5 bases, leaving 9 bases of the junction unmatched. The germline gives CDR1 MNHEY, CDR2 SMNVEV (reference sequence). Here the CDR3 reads CASSLRQGNAEAFF. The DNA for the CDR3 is TGTGCCAGCAGTCTCCGACAGGGCAACGCTGAAGCTTTCTTT.

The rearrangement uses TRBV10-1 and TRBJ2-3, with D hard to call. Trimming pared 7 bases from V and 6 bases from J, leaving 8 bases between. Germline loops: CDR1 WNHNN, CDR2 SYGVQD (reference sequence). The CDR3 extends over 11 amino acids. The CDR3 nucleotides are TGCGCCAGCACCGAGCAGGATACGCAGTATTTT. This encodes CASTEQDTQYF.

The DNA of the CDR3 is TGTGCCAGTAGTCTATATGTGGCCGGGGGCTACACCTTC. It is translated as CASSLYVAGGYTF. The chain combines TRBV19 with TRBJ1-2; unclear D gene. Trimming removed 5 bases from V and 8 bases from J, with 15 bases in between. In germline, CDR1 is LNHDA, CDR2 SQIVND (reference sequence). The CDR3 has 13 amino acids.

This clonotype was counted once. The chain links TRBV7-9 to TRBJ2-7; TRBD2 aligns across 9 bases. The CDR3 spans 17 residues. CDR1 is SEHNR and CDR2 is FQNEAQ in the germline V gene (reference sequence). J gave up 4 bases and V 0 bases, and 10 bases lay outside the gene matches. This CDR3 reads CASSLARGGAGLYEQYF. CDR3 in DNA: TGTGCCAGCAGCTTAGCGCGGGGGGGCGCAGGGCTGTACGAGCAGTACTTC.

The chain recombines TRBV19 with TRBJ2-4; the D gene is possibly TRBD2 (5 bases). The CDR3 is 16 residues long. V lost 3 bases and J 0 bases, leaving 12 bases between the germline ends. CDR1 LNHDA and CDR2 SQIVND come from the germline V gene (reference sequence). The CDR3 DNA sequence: TGTGCCAGTAGTATTGGGTTCGAGGGAGCCAAAAACATTCAGTACTTC. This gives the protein CASSIGFEGAKNIQYF.

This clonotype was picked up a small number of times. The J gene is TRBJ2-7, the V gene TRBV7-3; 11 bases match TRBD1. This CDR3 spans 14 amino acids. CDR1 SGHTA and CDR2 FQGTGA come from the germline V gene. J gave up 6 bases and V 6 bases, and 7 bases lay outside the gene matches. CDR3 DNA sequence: TGTGCCAGCAGTCTCAAGGGGACAGGGGGCGAGCAGTACTTC. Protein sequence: CASSLKGTGGEQYF. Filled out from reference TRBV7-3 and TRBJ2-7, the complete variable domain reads GAGVSQTPSNKVTEKGKYVELRCDPISGHTALYWYRQSLGQGPEFLIYFQGTGAADDSGLPNDRFFAVRPEGSVSTLKIQRTERGDSAVYLCASSLKGTGGEQYFGPGTRLTVT.

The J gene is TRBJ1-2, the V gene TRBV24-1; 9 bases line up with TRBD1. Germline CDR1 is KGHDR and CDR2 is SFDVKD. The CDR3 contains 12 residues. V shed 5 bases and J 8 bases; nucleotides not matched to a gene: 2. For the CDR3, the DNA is TGTGCCACCAGTGGCGGGACAGGGGGCTACACCTTC. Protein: CATSGGTGGYTF.

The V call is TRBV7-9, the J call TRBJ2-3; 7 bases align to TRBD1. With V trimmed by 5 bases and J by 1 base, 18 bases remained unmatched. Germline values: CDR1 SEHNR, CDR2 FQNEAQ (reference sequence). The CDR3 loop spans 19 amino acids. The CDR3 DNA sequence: TGTGCCAGCAGCCTCGTATCCTTCAAGGGGGCCCGCGGCACAGATACGCAGTATTTT. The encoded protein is CASSLVSFKGARGTDTQYF.

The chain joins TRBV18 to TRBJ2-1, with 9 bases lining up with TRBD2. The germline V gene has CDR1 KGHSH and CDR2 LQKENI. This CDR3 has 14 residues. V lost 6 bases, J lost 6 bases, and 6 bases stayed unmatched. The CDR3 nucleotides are TGTGCCAGCTCGCCGGGACTAGCCATCAATGAGCAGTTCTTC. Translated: CASSPGLAINEQFF.

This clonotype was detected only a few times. For the CDR3, the DNA is TGTGCCAGCAGTTCCGGACAGGGGAGGCGCGGCTACACCTTC. Its translation is CASSSGQGRRGYTF. This chain joins TRBV27 and TRBJ1-2, with 9 bases fitting TRBD1. CDR1 and CDR2 from the germline V gene are MNHEY and SMNVEV (reference sequence). This CDR3 is 14 amino acids long. With 4 bases clipped from V and 8 bases from J, the junction kept 8 bases outside the gene matches.

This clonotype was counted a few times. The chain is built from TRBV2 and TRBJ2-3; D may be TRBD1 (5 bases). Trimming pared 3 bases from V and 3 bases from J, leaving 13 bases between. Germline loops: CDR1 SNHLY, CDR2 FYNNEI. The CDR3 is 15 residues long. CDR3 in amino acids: CASSDLRATTDTQYF. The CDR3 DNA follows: TGTGCCAGCAGTGACCTCAGGGCTACGACAGATACGCAGTATTTT. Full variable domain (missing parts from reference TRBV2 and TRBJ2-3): EPEVTQTPSHQVTQMGQEVILRCVPISNHLYFYWYRQILGQKVEFLVSFYNNEISEKSEIFDDQFSVERPDGSNFTLKIRSTKLEDSAMYFCASSDLRATTDTQYFGPGTRLTVL.

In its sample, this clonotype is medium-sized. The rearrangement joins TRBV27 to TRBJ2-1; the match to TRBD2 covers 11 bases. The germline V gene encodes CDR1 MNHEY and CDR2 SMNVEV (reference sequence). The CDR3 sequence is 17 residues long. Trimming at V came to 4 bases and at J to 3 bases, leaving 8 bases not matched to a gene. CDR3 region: CASSSPSGGTYYNEQFF. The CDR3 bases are TGTGCCAGCAGTTCACCTAGCGGGGGGACCTACTACAATGAGCAGTTCTTC.